This T cell receptor (beta chain) is from a study of sequential checkpoint blockade in melanoma. Across the whole study: Both treatment sequences were followed by maintenance nivolumab. Matched biopsies came pretreatment and at week 13 for around 24 patients. Study-level results: Mutational load did not correlate with tumor T-cell fraction or clonality. Patients with week-13 increases in T-cell fraction and clonality benefited about 30 times more often.

Per the germline V gene, CDR1 is SQVTM and CDR2 is ANQGSEA. The CDR3 is 13 residues long. Treatment given: randomized to nivolumab then ipilimumab (arm A) or the reverse (arm B). Only in-frame clones appear in the TCRdb table, and some are missing; sequencing was by immunoSEQ multiplex PCR. The table lists about 6,000 clones, less than 25% of them singletons. This clone was counted a few times. Its antigen remains unidentified. The chain recombines TRBV29-1 with TRBJ2-3; D is possibly TRBD1 or TRBD2 (5 bases each). Sequenced here: tumor tissue (inferred from file names), sampled from a patient given nivolumab and ipilimumab in sequence. The origin of this receptor is a human donor with melanoma. The CDR3 DNA reads TGCAGAGCTGACCGGGACAGCACAGATACGCAGTATTTT. Translated, it gives CRADRDSTDTQYF.